The rows below give T cell receptor beta chains drawn from one sample of a study of high-grade serous ovarian cancer treatment subgroups. Assay used: immunoSEQ multiplex PCR; TCRdb lists only in-frame clones, some missing. The repertoire holds more than 4,500 clones, with about 66% as singletons. Sequenced: tumor tissue. All receptors derive from a human donor with high-grade serous ovarian cancer. The CDR3 runs from the conserved cysteine through the conserved F or W. Fields, in order: V gene, D gene, clone size, J gene, CDR3 DNA, CDR3 protein. D genes are given only for firm matches. Clone size is shown for a subset of rows, as once, few, many or a class of expanded clone.

v_gene: TRBV6-6; d_gene: TRBD1; abundance: NA; j_gene: TRBJ1-2; CDR3nt: TGTGCCAGCAGCTCCCCACGGACAGGGGGAGGCTACACCTTC; CDR3aa: CASSSPRTGGGYTF
v_gene: TRBV7-2; d_gene: TRBD2; abundance: NA; j_gene: TRBJ2-2; CDR3nt: TGCGCCAGCAGCCCGACTAGCGGGGTTGCCGGGGAGCTGTTTTTT; CDR3aa: CASSPTSGVAGELFF
v_gene: TRBV19; d_gene: NA; abundance: NA; j_gene: TRBJ1-2; CDR3nt: TGTGCCAGTAGGGACAAATCTAACTATGGCTACACCTTC; CDR3aa: CASRDKSNYGYTF
v_gene: TRBV28; d_gene: NA; abundance: NA; j_gene: TRBJ2-7; CDR3nt: TGTGCCAGCAGGTGGCGGGGACTCTCCTACGAGCAGTACTTC; CDR3aa: CASRWRGLSYEQYF
v_gene: TRBV28; d_gene: NA; abundance: NA; j_gene: TRBJ1-2; CDR3nt: TGTGCCAGCAGTTTAGACCTCAACTATGGCTACACCTTC; CDR3aa: CASSLDLNYGYTF
v_gene: TRBV28; d_gene: TRBD1; abundance: medium-sized; j_gene: TRBJ1-2; CDR3nt: TGTGCCAGCAGTTTATTGGACAGGGAGATGGAGTATGGCTACACCTTC; CDR3aa: CASSLLDREMEYGYTF
v_gene: TRBV4-2; d_gene: NA; abundance: NA; j_gene: TRBJ1-6; CDR3nt: TGTGCCAGCAGCCAGGACAGCTCAAGTATCCTCCACTTT; CDR3aa: CASSQDSSSILHF
v_gene: TRBV6-5; d_gene: NA; abundance: few; j_gene: TRBJ2-2; CDR3nt: TGTGCCAGCAGTTACTCGAATTTAAAGGGGCCCGGGGAGCTGTTTTTT; CDR3aa: CASSYSNLKGPGELFF
v_gene: TRBV6-1; d_gene: NA; abundance: NA; j_gene: TRBJ2-5; CDR3nt: TGTGCCAGCAGCCCCGTGGGATACGGGGAGACCCAGTACTTC; CDR3aa: CASSPVGYGETQYF
v_gene: TRBV7-2; d_gene: NA; abundance: few; j_gene: TRBJ2-7; CDR3nt: TGTGCCAGCAGCACTACCTACAGCGGCGAGCAGTACTTC; CDR3aa: CASSTTYSGEQYF
v_gene: TRBV13; d_gene: NA; abundance: NA; j_gene: TRBJ2-7; CDR3nt: TGTGCCAGCAGCTTATTCCGGGAAATGGGCTACGAGCAGTACTTC; CDR3aa: CASSLFREMGYEQYF
v_gene: TRBV19; d_gene: NA; abundance: NA; j_gene: TRBJ1-4; CDR3nt: TGTGCCAGTAGTATTGCCGGGCAGGGTGAAAAACTGTTTTTT; CDR3aa: CASSIAGQGEKLFF
v_gene: TRBV7-9; d_gene: NA; abundance: NA; j_gene: TRBJ2-1; CDR3nt: TGTGCCAGCACCGTCGGGGCCTTCTCTACAAATGAGCAGTTCTTC; CDR3aa: CASTVGAFSTNEQFF
v_gene: TRBV30; d_gene: NA; abundance: medium-sized; j_gene: TRBJ1-1; CDR3nt: TGTGCCTGGACACATCTACCGAACACTGAAGCTTTCTTT; CDR3aa: CAWTHLPNTEAFF
v_gene: TRBV29-1; d_gene: TRBD1; abundance: NA; j_gene: TRBJ2-7; CDR3nt: TGCAGCACCGGACAGGGGGAAGGCTACGAGCAGTACTTC; CDR3aa: CSTGQGEGYEQYF
v_gene: TRBV11-3; d_gene: NA; abundance: NA; j_gene: TRBJ1-2; CDR3nt: TGTGCCAGCAGCAACCTTTATCTCGGAAAGACCTATGGCTACACCTTC; CDR3aa: CASSNLYLGKTYGYTF
v_gene: TRBV11-2; d_gene: NA; abundance: NA; j_gene: TRBJ1-1; CDR3nt: TGTGCCAGCAGTTTAACCGGCGCGGGGACTGAAGCTTTCTTT; CDR3aa: CASSLTGAGTEAFF
v_gene: TRBV5-4; d_gene: NA; abundance: NA; j_gene: TRBJ1-1; CDR3nt: TGTGCCAGCAGCTTACAGGATGGGGCGAACACTGAAGCTTTCTTT; CDR3aa: CASSLQDGANTEAFF
v_gene: TRBV7-6; d_gene: NA; abundance: NA; j_gene: TRBJ2-7; CDR3nt: TGTGCCAGCAGCCCGGGACCGAATTACGAGCAGTACTTC; CDR3aa: CASSPGPNYEQYF
v_gene: TRBV18; d_gene: TRBD1; abundance: NA; j_gene: TRBJ1-2; CDR3nt: TGTGCCAGCTCACCACTGGGACAGAGAGCTAACTATGGCTACACCTTC; CDR3aa: CASSPLGQRANYGYTF
v_gene: TRBV7-2; d_gene: NA; abundance: NA; j_gene: TRBJ2-7; CDR3nt: TGTGCCAGCACGGTTGGGCCCCAAGGCGAGCAGTACTTC; CDR3aa: CASTVGPQGEQYF